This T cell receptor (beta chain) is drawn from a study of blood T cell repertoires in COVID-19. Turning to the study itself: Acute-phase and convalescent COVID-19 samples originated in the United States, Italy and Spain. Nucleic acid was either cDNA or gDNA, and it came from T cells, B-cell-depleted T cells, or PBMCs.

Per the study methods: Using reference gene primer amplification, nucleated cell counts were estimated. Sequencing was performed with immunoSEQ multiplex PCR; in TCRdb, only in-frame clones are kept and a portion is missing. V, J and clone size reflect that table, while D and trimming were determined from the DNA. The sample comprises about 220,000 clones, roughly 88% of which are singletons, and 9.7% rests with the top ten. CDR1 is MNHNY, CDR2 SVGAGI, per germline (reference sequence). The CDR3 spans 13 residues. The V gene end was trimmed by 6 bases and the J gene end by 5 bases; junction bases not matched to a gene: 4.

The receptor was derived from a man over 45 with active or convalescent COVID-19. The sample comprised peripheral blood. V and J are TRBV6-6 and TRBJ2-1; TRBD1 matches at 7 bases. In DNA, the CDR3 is TGTGCCAGCAGGGGACAGCTTCACAATGAGCAGTTCTTC. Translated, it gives CASRGQLHNEQFF.